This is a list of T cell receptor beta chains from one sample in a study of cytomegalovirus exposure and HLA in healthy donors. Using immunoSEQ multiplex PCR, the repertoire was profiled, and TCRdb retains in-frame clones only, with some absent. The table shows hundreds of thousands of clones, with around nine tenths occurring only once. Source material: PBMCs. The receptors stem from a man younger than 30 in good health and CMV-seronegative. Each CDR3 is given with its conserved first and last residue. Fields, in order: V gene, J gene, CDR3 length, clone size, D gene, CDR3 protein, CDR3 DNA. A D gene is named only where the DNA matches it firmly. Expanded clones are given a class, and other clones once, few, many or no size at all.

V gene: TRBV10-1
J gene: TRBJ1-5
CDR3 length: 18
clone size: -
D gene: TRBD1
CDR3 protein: CASGPKDRGINCNQPQHF
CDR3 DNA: TGCGCCAGCGGGCCCAAGGACAGGGGGATTAATTGCAATCAGCCCCAGCATTTT

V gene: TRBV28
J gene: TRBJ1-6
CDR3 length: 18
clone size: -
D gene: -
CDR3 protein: CASSPPPVGVVYNSPLHF
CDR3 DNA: TGTGCCAGCAGTCCTCCCCCGGTGGGAGTAGTCTATAATTCACCCCTCCACTTT

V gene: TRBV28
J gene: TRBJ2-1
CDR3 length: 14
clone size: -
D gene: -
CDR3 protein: CASRYSSSYNEQFF
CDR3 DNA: TGTGCCAGCAGATATAGTAGCTCCTACAATGAGCAGTTCTTC

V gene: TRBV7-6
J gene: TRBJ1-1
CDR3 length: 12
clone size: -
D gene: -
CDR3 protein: CASSSQGTEAFF
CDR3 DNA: TGTGCCAGCAGCTCACAGGGAACTGAAGCTTTCTTT

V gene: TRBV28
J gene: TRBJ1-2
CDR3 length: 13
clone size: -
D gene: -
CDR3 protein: CASGAAPNYGYTF
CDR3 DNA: TGTGCCAGCGGCGCGGCACCTAACTATGGCTACACCTTC

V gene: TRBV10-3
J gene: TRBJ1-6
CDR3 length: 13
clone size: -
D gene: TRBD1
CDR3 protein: CAIQGGDNSPLHF
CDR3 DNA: TGTGCCATCCAGGGGGGAGATAATTCACCCCTCCACTTT

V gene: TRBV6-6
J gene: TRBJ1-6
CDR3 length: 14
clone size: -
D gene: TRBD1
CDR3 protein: CASSYGTDNSPLHF
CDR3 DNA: TGTGCCAGCAGTTACGGGACAGACAATTCACCCCTCCACTTT

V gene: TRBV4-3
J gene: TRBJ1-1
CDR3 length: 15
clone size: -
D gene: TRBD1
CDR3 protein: CASSLDRVDFGVSGF
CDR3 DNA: TGCGCCAGCAGCCTTGACAGGGTTGATTTTGGAGTGTCGGGGTTT

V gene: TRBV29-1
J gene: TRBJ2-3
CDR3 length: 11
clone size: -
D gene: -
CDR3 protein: CSVSRTDTQYF
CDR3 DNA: TGCAGCGTTAGCCGCACAGATACGCAGTATTTT

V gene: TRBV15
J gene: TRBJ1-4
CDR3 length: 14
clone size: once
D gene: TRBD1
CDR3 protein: CATSRMEQGGKLFF
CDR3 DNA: TGTGCCACCAGCCGAATGGAACAGGGGGGAAAACTGTTTTTT

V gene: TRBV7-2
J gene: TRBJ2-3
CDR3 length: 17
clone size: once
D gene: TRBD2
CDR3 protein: CASSAPGGLASLDTQYF
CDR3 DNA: TGTGCCAGCAGCGCCCCCGGAGGACTAGCGAGCCTAGATACGCAGTATTTT

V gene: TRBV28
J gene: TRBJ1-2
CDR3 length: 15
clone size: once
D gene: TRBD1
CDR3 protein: CTSRDPSGGGYGYTF
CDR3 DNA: TGTACCAGCAGGGATCCCTCAGGGGGCGGGTATGGCTACACCTTC

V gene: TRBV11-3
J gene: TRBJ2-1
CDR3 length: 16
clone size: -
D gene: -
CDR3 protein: CASSSLFGGRDNEQFF
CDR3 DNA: TGTGCCAGCAGCTCACTGTTCGGGGGGCGGGACAATGAGCAGTTCTTC

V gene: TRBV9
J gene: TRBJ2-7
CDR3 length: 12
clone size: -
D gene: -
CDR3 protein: CASSVSGGEQYF
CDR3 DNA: TGTGCCAGCAGCGTATCCGGTGGCGAGCAGTACTTC

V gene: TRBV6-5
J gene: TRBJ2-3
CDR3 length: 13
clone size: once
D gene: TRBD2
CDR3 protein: CASRRGGTDTQYF
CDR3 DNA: TGTGCCAGCCGACGGGGGGGCACAGATACGCAGTATTTT